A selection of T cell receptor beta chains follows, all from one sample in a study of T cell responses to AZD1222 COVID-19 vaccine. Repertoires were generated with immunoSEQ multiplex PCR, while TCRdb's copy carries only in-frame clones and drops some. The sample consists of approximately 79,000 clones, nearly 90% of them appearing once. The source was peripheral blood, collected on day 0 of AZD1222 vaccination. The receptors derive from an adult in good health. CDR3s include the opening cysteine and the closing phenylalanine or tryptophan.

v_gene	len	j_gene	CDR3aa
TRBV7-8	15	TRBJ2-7	CASSSILAGSYEQYF
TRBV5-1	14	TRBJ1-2	CASSLAGETGWYTF
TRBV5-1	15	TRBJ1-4	CASSRTAATNEKLFF
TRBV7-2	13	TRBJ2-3	CASSLGTNGEQYF
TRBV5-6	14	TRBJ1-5	CASSSGISNQPQHF
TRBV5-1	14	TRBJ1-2	CASSLADRPYGYTF
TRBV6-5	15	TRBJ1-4	CASGPGQGGNEKLFF
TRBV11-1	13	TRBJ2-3	CASMDRYTDTQYF
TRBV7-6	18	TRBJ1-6	CASSFRVPDSSYNSPLHF
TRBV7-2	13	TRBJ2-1	CASSLGGSNEQFF
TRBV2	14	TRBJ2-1	CANTPGQGVYEQFF
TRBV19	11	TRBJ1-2	CASSSRAGYTF